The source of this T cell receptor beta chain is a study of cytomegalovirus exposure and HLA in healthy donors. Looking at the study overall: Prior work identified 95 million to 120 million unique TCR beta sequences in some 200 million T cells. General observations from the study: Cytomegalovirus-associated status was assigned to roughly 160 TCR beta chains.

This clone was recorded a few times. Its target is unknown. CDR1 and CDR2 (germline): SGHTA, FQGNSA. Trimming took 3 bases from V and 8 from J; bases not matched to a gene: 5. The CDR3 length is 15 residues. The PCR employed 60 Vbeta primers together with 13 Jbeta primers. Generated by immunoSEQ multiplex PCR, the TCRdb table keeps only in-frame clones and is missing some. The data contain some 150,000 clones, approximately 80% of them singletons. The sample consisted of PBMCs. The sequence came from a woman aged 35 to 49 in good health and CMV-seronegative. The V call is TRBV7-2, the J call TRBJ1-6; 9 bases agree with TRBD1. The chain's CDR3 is CASSFIQGADSPLHF. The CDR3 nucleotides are TGTGCCAGCAGCTTTATACAGGGGGCGGATTCACCCCTCCACTTT.